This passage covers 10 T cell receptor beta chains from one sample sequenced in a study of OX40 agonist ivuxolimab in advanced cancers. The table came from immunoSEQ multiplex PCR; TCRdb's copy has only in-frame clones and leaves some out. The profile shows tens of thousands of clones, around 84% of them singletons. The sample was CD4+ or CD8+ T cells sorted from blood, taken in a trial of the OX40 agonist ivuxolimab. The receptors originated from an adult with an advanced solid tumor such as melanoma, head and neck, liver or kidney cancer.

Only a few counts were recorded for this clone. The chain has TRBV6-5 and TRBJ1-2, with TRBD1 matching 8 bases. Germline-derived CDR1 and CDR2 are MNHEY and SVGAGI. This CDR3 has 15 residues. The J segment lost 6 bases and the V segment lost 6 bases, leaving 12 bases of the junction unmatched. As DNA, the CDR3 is TGTGCCAGCAGCCGCACTCCCTCAGGGGGCCATGGCTACACCTTC. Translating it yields CASSRTPSGGHGYTF.

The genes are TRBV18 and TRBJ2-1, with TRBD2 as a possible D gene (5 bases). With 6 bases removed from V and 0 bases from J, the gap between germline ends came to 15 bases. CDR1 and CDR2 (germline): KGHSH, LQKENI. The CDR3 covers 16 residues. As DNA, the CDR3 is TGTGCCAGCTCTTCTTGGTCGGGGAGCTCCTACAATGAGCAGTTCTTC. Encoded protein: CASSSWSGSSYNEQFF.

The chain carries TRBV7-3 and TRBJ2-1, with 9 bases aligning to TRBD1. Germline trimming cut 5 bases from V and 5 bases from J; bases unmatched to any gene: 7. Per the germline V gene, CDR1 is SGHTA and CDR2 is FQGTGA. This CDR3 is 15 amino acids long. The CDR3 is CASSGDRGRHNEQFF. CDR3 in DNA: TGTGCCAGCAGCGGCGACAGGGGGAGACACAATGAGCAGTTCTTC.

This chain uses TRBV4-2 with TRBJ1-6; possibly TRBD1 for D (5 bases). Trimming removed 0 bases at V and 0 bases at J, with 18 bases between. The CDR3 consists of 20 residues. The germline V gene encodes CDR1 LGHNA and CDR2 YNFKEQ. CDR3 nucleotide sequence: TGTGCCAGCAGCCAAGATTCCATTACAGGCTCTAGCTCCTATAATTCACCCCTCCACTTT. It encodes CASSQDSITGSSSYNSPLHF.

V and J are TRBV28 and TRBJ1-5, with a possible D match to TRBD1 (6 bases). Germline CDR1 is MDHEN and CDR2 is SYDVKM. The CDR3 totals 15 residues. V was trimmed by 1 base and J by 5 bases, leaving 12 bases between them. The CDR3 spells CASSLLQGIHQPQHF. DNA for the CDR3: TGTGCCAGCAGTTTATTACAGGGTATTCATCAGCCCCAGCATTTT.

The CDR3 loop reads CASSYSPTGANTEAFF. CDR3 nucleotide sequence: TGTGCCAGCAGTTACTCGCCCACAGGGGCGAACACTGAAGCTTTCTTT. The chain carries TRBV6-5 and TRBJ1-1, with 7 bases matching TRBD1. Germline trimming cut 0 bases from V and 1 base from J; bases unmatched to any gene: 5. Germline CDR1 reads MNHEY; CDR2 reads SVGAGI. This CDR3 is 16 amino acids long.

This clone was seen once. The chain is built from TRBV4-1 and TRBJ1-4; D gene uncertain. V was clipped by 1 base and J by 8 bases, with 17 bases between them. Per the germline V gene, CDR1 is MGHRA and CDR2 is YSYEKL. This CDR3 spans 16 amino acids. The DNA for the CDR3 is TGCGCCAGCAGCCAAGGCTCGGGATCCTCGGGGGAAAAACTGTTTTTT. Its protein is CASSQGSGSSGEKLFF.

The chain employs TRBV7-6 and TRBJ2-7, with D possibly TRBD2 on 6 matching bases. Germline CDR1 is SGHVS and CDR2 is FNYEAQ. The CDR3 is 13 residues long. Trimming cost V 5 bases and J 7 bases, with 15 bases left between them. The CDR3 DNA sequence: TGTGCCAGCAGCACCAGAGGGGCGGGGGAGCAGTACTTC. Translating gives CASSTRGAGEQYF.

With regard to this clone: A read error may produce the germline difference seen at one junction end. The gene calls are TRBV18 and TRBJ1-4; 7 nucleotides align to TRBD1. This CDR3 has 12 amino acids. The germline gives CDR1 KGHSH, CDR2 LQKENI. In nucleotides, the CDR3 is TGTGCCAGCTCACCAGAGGGGGCGGCTCTCTTCTTT. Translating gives CASSPEGAALFF.

This CDR3 is CASRKNGSGGREQYV. DNA of the CDR3: TGTGCCAGCAGGAAAAATGGTAGCGGGGGGCGGGAGCAGTACGTC. The chain links TRBV28 to TRBJ2-7; 10 bases are shared with TRBD2. V shed 6 bases, J shed 7 bases, and the junction held 12 bases outside the gene matches. Germline CDR1 reads MDHEN; CDR2 reads SYDVKM. The CDR3 is 15 residues long.